The clone carrying this TCR beta chain was detected only a few times. Each CDR3 protein gets one entry after TCRdb re-called the 5' RACE reads with MiXCR. The repertoire has around 300,000 distinct CDR3 sequences, 10% to 15% of them found once; the top ten carry about 20%. This entry comes from a study of T-cell memory formation after mild COVID-19. Germline V gene lookup returns CDR1 SGHVS and CDR2 FQNEAQ. The CDR3 is 16 residues long. V lost 5 bases and J lost 2; bases outside the gene matches: 10. This clonotype was sampled from a man aged 18 to 30 who had mild COVID-19 (a few samples of this study predate the infection). Cell type and time point are not known. The source material was PBMCs or a T cell subset sorted from them (not recorded which). The chain recombines TRBV7-8 with TRBJ2-5; 8 nucleotides agree with TRBD1. CDR3 in DNA: TGTGCCAGCAGCCTAGGAGCGACAGGGGCGCAAGAGACCCAGTACTTC. It specifies CASSLGATGAQETQYF.